This TCR beta chain was retrieved from a study of T-cell memory formation after mild COVID-19. TCRdb recomputed calls from the 5' RACE reads with MiXCR, one row per CDR3 protein. Altogether some 100,000 distinct CDR3 sequences are present, 11% being singletons, with the ten largest covering roughly two fifths. Per germline, CDR1 SGHAT and CDR2 FQNNGV. V shed 5 bases and J shed 1 base, with 12 bases lying between them. The CDR3 is 14 residues long. This clonotype was obtained from a man between 18 and 35 years old who had mild COVID-19 (a few samples of this study predate the infection). Cell type and time point are not known. The sequencing input was PBMCs or a T cell subset sorted from them (not recorded which). V gene TRBV11-2 combines with J gene TRBJ2-7; weak D call: TRBD2 (5 bases). The CDR3 region has the DNA TGTGCCAGCAGCCTAGGACTGCAGTCCTACGAGCAGTACGTC. Translation gives CASSLGLQSYEQYV.